This T cell receptor (beta chain) is from a study of graft-versus-host responses after intestinal transplantation (dated by TCRdb to the early 2020s). At the level of the whole study: Multivisceral, liver-intestinal, or isolated intestinal transplants were received by the recipients. Instead of going to the commercial service, samples from a few later patients were sequenced in-house on an Illumina MiSeq and processed with MiXCR. After intestinal transplantation, graft-versus-host and host-versus-graft alloreactive T cell clones in the graft, circulation and bone marrow were tracked using bulk TCR-beta CDR3 sequencing. The cohort enrolled 20 to 30 intestinal transplant recipients including one retransplant, and a few patients lacking pretransplant specimens were excluded. Every recipient was given anti-thymocyte globulin induction, then maintenance tacrolimus and steroids for approximately 3 years. Donor T cell macrochimerism was defined as a peak of at least 4% donor T cells among recipient peripheral blood mononuclear cells. Alloreactive clones were identified by sequencing pre-transplant mixed lymphocyte reaction products and comparing them with unstimulated pre-transplant donor and recipient T cells.

Library creation used the immunoSEQ multiplex PCR assay. For most patients, genomic DNA was isolated with the Qiagen DNeasy Blood and Tissue Kit and sent frozen to Adaptive Biotechnologies for TCR sequencing. High-throughput TCR-beta CDR3 sequencing of genomic DNA from most patients was performed by Adaptive Biotechnologies. Processing in the source paper ran as follows. Adaptive's ImmunoSEQ software supplied the TCR sequencing data for around 17 patients, while MiXCR and VDJtools were used to process three other patients. To correct CD4 versus CD8 sorting errors, any sequence found in both subsets at a frequency ratio below 5:1 was removed. CDR3 nucleotide sequences shared by donor and recipient were removed because the origin of these sequences could not be assigned. To be classed as alloreactive, a clone needed at least 2-fold expansion over unstimulated cells and a minimum CFSE-low frequency of 0.002% (template counts) or 0.001% (read counts). Clones were considered mappable if detected in sequenced pre-transplant spleen, lymph node, or MLR CFSE-low populations of the donor or recipient. Cumulative frequency of alloreactive clones was calculated as a percentage of all sequences weighted by copy number. In TCRdb, the immuneACCESS table is reduced to in-frame sequences with V and J assigned. These tables do not hold every clone; where another copy was compared, an unresolved V gene accounts for under half, and the others remain unexplained. V, J and clone size are taken as reported in that table, and D and trimming were inferred from the DNA itself. For this sample the table gives fewer than 110,000 clones, of which roughly 93% were detected only once. The top ten hold 1.2% of the sample.

On the study overall, not on this receptor specifically: GvH clones were detected in recipient bone marrow, and some of these GvH clones were observed earlier in ileal mucosa or blood, consistent with an intestinal mucosal origin. Patients with donor T cell macrochimerism had high GvH to HvG T cell clonal ratios in their allografts. Early after transplant, declines in HvG clones were associated with peak levels of circulating GvH clones. Conclusions were limited by the relatively low number and heterogeneity of intestinal transplant patients.

The sample's time point label, in plain terms: cells obtained before transplantation from donor or recipient. CD3+CD4+ and CD3+CD8+ populations were FACS-sorted from unstimulated pre-transplant donor and recipient cells taken from spleen or lymph nodes. As to this clone: Its antigen is still unknown. No base quality values were provided; no much bigger clone lies one nucleotide off.

Trimming leaves V shorter by 6 bases and J shorter by 2 bases, with the junction holding 7 bases beyond the gene matches. The germline V gene supplies CDR1 ENHRY and CDR2 SYGVKD. Taken from cysteine to phenylalanine, the CDR3 has 15 residues. Of all the DNA, just the CDR3 is kept, 45 bases in frame from base 1. Here the chain combines TRBV10-3 and TRBJ2-7; 10 bases in the junction line up with TRBD1. The TCR comes from a human donor who received an intestinal transplant. The material was unstimulated CD8+ T cells sorted from spleen or lymph node cells, obtained before intestinal transplant. The DNA sequence follows: TGTGCCATCAGGGGGGACAGGGGCCTGCCCTACGAGCAGTACTTC. This gives the protein CAIRGDRGLPYEQYF.